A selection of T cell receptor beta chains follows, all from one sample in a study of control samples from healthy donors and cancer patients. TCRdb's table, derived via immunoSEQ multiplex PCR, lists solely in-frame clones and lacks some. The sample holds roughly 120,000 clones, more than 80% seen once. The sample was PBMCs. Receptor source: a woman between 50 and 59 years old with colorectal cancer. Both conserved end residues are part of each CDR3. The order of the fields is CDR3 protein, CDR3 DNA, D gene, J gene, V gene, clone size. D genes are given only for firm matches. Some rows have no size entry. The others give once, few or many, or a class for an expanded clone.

cdr3_aa: CATSDPGGGSNQPQHF
cdr3_nt: TGTGCCACCAGTGACCCGGGAGGAGGCAGCAATCAGCCCCAGCATTTT
d_call: -
j_call: TRBJ1-5
v_call: TRBV24-1
clone_size: once

cdr3_aa: CASRTTTGGVYEQYF
cdr3_nt: TGTGCCAGCAGGACGACGACAGGGGGCGTCTACGAGCAGTACTTC
d_call: TRBD1
j_call: TRBJ2-7
v_call: TRBV2
clone_size: -

cdr3_aa: CASSEFGLAGGIYNEQFF
cdr3_nt: TGTGCCAGCAGTGAATTCGGGCTAGCGGGGGGGATATACAATGAGCAGTTCTTC
d_call: TRBD2
j_call: TRBJ2-1
v_call: TRBV6-1
clone_size: -

cdr3_aa: CASSRRPEAFF
cdr3_nt: TGTGCCAGCAGCCGACGGCCTGAAGCTTTCTTT
d_call: -
j_call: TRBJ1-1
v_call: TRBV28
clone_size: -

cdr3_aa: CATSRDGVNTDTQYF
cdr3_nt: TGTGCCACCAGCAGGGACGGGGTGAACACAGATACGCAGTATTTT
d_call: -
j_call: TRBJ2-3
v_call: TRBV15
clone_size: -

cdr3_aa: CASSETTEGEAFF
cdr3_nt: TGTGCCAGCAGTGAAACGACAGAGGGTGAAGCTTTCTTT
d_call: -
j_call: TRBJ1-1
v_call: TRBV6-1
clone_size: -

cdr3_aa: CASARGPQETQYF
cdr3_nt: TGTGCCAGCGCCCGGGGGCCCCAAGAGACCCAGTACTTC
d_call: -
j_call: TRBJ2-5
v_call: TRBV11-2
clone_size: -

cdr3_aa: CASSPRLRDSPNTGELFF
cdr3_nt: TGTGCCAGCTCACCACGTCTAAGGGACAGCCCGAACACCGGGGAGCTGTTTTTT
d_call: TRBD1
j_call: TRBJ2-2
v_call: TRBV18
clone_size: -

cdr3_aa: CASSLERGTDTQYF
cdr3_nt: TGTGCCAGCAGTTTGGAGCGGGGGACAGATACGCAGTATTTT
d_call: TRBD2
j_call: TRBJ2-3
v_call: TRBV6-6
clone_size: -

cdr3_aa: CASSSQFGTDGEKLFF
cdr3_nt: TGTGCCAGCAGCTCCCAGTTCGGGACAGATGGCGAAAAACTGTTTTTT
d_call: TRBD1
j_call: TRBJ1-4
v_call: TRBV9
clone_size: -

cdr3_aa: CASSDLDTFLDTEAFF
cdr3_nt: TGTGCCAGCAGTGACTTGGACACTTTTCTCGACACTGAAGCTTTCTTT
d_call: -
j_call: TRBJ1-1
v_call: TRBV25-1
clone_size: -

cdr3_aa: CATSRRKGNPGTDTQYF
cdr3_nt: TGTGCCACCAGCAGAAGGAAGGGAAACCCAGGCACAGATACGCAGTATTTT
d_call: -
j_call: TRBJ2-3
v_call: TRBV15
clone_size: -

cdr3_aa: CASRRGGSNSGANVLTF
cdr3_nt: TGTGCCAGCAGGAGGGGGGGCTCCAACTCTGGGGCCAACGTCCTGACTTTC
d_call: -
j_call: TRBJ2-6
v_call: TRBV27
clone_size: -

cdr3_aa: CASSGTSGYTDTQYF
cdr3_nt: TGTGCCAGCAGTGGGACTAGCGGGTACACAGATACGCAGTATTTT
d_call: TRBD2
j_call: TRBJ2-3
v_call: TRBV27
clone_size: -

cdr3_aa: CASSSIGETQYF
cdr3_nt: TGTGCCAGCAGCTCGATCGGGGAGACCCAGTACTTC
d_call: -
j_call: TRBJ2-5
v_call: TRBV7-9
clone_size: -

cdr3_aa: CATSRGTGHETQYF
cdr3_nt: TGTGCCACCAGCAGAGGGACAGGGCACGAGACCCAGTACTTC
d_call: TRBD1
j_call: TRBJ2-5
v_call: TRBV15
clone_size: -

cdr3_aa: CASSKPAGGADTQYF
cdr3_nt: TGTGCCAGCAGCAAACCCGCCGGGGGTGCAGATACGCAGTATTTT
d_call: -
j_call: TRBJ2-3
v_call: TRBV7-6
clone_size: -

cdr3_aa: CASSHRHRGSVNTEAFF
cdr3_nt: TGTGCCAGCAGCCATCGACACAGGGGCTCGGTGAACACTGAAGCTTTCTTT
d_call: TRBD1
j_call: TRBJ1-1
v_call: TRBV3-1/TRBV3-2
clone_size: -

cdr3_aa: CASSLGGAADTQYF
cdr3_nt: TGCGCCAGCAGCTTGGGGGGGGCCGCAGATACGCAGTATTTT
d_call: -
j_call: TRBJ2-3
v_call: TRBV5-1
clone_size: -

cdr3_aa: CASSLGLAVETQYF
cdr3_nt: TGTGCCAGCAGCCTGGGACTAGCGGTCGAGACCCAGTACTTC
d_call: TRBD2
j_call: TRBJ2-5
v_call: TRBV9
clone_size: -

cdr3_aa: CASSLGGLEQYF
cdr3_nt: TGTGCCAGCAGCTTAGGGGGGCTCGAGCAGTACTTC
d_call: -
j_call: TRBJ2-7
v_call: TRBV5-6
clone_size: -

cdr3_aa: CAWSVLDYEQYF
cdr3_nt: TGTGCCTGGAGTGTCCTTGACTACGAGCAGTACTTC
d_call: -
j_call: TRBJ2-7
v_call: TRBV30
clone_size: -

cdr3_aa: CATSRYSVPELFLF
cdr3_nt: TGTGCCACCAGCAGATACTCCGTTCCTGAGCTCTTCCTTTTT
d_call: -
j_call: TRBJ1-1
v_call: TRBV15
clone_size: -

cdr3_aa: CASSRNRIVGRDTQYF
cdr3_nt: TGTGCCAGCAGCAGGAACAGGATAGTAGGGCGGGATACGCAGTATTTT
d_call: -
j_call: TRBJ2-3
v_call: TRBV7-7
clone_size: -